This T cell receptor (beta chain) was sequenced during a study of circulating and synovial CD4+ cells in juvenile arthritis. Points on this clone: Antigen: not known.

This CDR3 spans 14 amino acids. Germline V gives CDR1 MNHEY, CDR2 SMNVEV (reference sequence). Trimming shortened V by 7 bases and J by 0 bases, and 10 bases separated the two germline ends. The study, taken as a whole, reports: Some such blood samples were as oligoclonal as synovium. Circulating pathogenic-like and bulk T cells looked alike by Vbeta family usage.

Repertoires were generated with immunoSEQ multiplex PCR, while TCRdb's copy carries only in-frame clones and drops some. Here the sample spans approximately 31,000 clones, about 96% being singletons. Sequenced samples came from active juvenile idiopathic arthritis patients. This receptor was obtained from a human donor with juvenile idiopathic arthritis. Sequenced: CD4+ T cells from blood. The V call is TRBV27, the J call TRBJ1-5; D is undetermined. The CDR3 DNA follows: TGTGCCAGCAATGATAACTATAGCAATCAGCCCCAGCATTTT. This translates into CASNDNYSNQPQHF.